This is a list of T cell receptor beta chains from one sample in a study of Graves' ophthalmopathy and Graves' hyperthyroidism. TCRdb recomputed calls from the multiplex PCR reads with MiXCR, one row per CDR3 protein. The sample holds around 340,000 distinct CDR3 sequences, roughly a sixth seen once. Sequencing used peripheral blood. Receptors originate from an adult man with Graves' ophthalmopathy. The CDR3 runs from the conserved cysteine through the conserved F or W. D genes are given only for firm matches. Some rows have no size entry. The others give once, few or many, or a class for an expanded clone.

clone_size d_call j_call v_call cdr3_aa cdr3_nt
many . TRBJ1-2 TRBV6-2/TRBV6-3 CASTYERYWDYGYTF TGTGCCAGCACCTATGAAAGATACTGGGACTATGGCTACACCTTC
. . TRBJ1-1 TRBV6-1 CASSELGTLNTEAFF TGTGCCAGCAGTGAACTCGGGACATTGAACACTGAAGCTTTCTTT
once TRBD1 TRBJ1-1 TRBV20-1 CSAMTGVSTEAFF TGCAGTGCCATGACAGGGGTGAGCACTGAAGCTTTCTTT
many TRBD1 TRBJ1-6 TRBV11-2 CASSLEKGQAQNSPLHF TGTGCCAGCAGCTTAGAGAAGGGACAGGCTCAAAATTCACCCCTCCACTTT
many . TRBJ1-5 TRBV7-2 CASSTTVGQPQHF TGTGCCAGCAGCACGACAGTAGGTCAGCCCCAGCATTTT
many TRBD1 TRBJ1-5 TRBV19 CASSPRTGATSNQPQHF TGTGCCAGTAGTCCCCGAACAGGGGCTACTAGCAATCAGCCCCAGCATTTT
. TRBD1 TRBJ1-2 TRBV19 CASSTQTGGGYTF TGTGCCAGTAGTACTCAGACAGGGGGTGGCTACACCTTC
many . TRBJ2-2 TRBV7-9 CASTLDSTGELFF TGTGCCAGCACCCTGGACAGCACCGGGGAGCTGTTTTTT
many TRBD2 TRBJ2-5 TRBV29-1 CSVVVGLGASGRQETQYF TGCAGCGTTGTAGTTGGGCTAGGAGCTAGCGGGAGGCAAGAGACCCAGTACTTC
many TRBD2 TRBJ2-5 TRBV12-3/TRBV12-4 CASGGVSQETQYF TGTGCCAGCGGGGGGGTCAGCCAAGAGACCCAGTACTTC
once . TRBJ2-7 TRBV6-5 CASSIQGEGEQYF TGTGCCAGCAGTATACAGGGTGAGGGCGAGCAGTACTTC
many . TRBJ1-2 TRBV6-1 CASKKDRRYGYTF TGTGCCAGCAAGAAAGACAGGCGCTATGGCTACACCTTC
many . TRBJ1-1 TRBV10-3 CAISERSSNTEAFF TGTGCCATCAGTGAAAGGTCATCGAACACTGAAGCTTTCTTT
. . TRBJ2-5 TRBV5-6 CASSFVGGYQETQYF TGTGCCAGCAGCTTCGTTGGGGGCTACCAAGAGACCCAGTACTTC
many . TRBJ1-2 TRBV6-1 CASTSGNRGYTF TGTGCCAGCACAAGTGGCAATCGGGGCTACACCTTC
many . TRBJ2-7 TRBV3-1 CASSQEGLAISSYEQYF TGTGCCAGCAGCCAAGAAGGGCTAGCGATCTCCTCCTACGAGCAGTACTTC
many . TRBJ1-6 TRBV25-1 CASSEYPTTSSPLHF TGTGCCAGCAGTGAATACCCGACGACGAGTTCACCCCTCCACTTT
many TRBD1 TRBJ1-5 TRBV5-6 CASSFSGTGAQPQHF TGTGCCAGCAGCTTCTCCGGGACAGGGGCCCAGCCCCAGCATTTT
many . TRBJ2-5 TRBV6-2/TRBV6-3 CASRHYRQHLQETQYF TGTGCCAGCAGACACTACCGCCAACACTTGCAAGAGACCCAGTACTTC
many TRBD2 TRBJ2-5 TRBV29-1 CSVDLAGTRDF TGCAGCGTTGATTTAGCGGGGACTAGGGACTTC
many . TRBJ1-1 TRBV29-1 CSVEDAGYTEAFF TGCAGCGTTGAAGACGCAGGCTACACTGAAGCTTTCTTT
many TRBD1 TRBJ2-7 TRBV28 CASSLSGQFYEQYF TGTGCCAGCAGTTTATCGGGACAGTTCTACGAGCAGTACTTC
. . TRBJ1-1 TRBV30 CAWSRTSGVMNTEAFF TGTGCCTGGAGTAGGACCTCGGGGGTAATGAACACTGAAGCTTTCTTT
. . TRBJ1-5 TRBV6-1 CASREAVGQPQHF TGTGCCAGCCGTGAAGCGGTGGGTCAGCCCCAGCATTTT
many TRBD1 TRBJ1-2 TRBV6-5 CASSYRGRTGYGYTF TGTGCCAGCAGTTACCGAGGAAGGACAGGGTATGGCTACACCTTC
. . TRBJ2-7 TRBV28 CASSRPARTNEQYF TGTGCCAGCAGTAGGCCAGCTCGGACCAACGAGCAGTACTTC
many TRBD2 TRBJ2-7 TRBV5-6 CASSWNSGYGSYEQYF TGTGCCAGCAGCTGGAATAGCGGGTATGGCTCCTACGAGCAGTACTTC
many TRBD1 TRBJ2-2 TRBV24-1 CATSGDRGSGGELFF TGTGCCACCAGTGGGGACAGGGGTAGTGGCGGGGAGCTGTTTTTT
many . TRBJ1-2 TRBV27 CASKLRQGHGYTF TGTGCCAGCAAACTCCGGCAGGGGCACGGCTACACCTTC
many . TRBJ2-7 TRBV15 CATSRVYPFEQYF TGTGCCACCAGCAGAGTTTACCCGTTCGAGCAGTACTTC
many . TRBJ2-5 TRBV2 CASSDRGGFWVQETQYF TGTGCCAGCAGTGACAGGGGAGGTTTCTGGGTTCAAGAGACCCAGTACTTC
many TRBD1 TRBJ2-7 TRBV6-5 CASINRQGAHEQYF TGTGCCAGCATTAACAGACAGGGGGCTCACGAGCAGTACTTC
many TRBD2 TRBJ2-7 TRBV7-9 CASSAGAGGGAEVEQYF TGTGCCAGCAGCGCCGGGGCTGGCGGGGGGGCCGAGGTTGAGCAGTACTTC
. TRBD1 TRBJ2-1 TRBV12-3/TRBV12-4 CASSYSTGYNEQFF TGTGCCAGCAGTTACTCGACAGGGTACAATGAGCAGTTCTTC
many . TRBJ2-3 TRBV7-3 CASSLGSGDTDTQYF TGTGCCAGCAGCTTAGGCTCGGGAGACACAGATACGCAGTATTTT
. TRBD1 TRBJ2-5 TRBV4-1 CASSQTRQGSQETQYF TGCGCCAGCAGCCAAACTAGACAGGGATCGCAAGAGACCCAGTACTTC
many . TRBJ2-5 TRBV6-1 CASSVNGPSVQETQYF TGTGCCAGCAGTGTGAATGGTCCGAGTGTACAAGAGACCCAGTACTTC